The 6 T cell receptor beta chains below were found in one sample sequenced in a study of cytomegalovirus exposure and HLA in healthy donors. Primers for the PCR totalled 60 Vbeta and 13 Jbeta. TCRdb's table, derived via immunoSEQ multiplex PCR, lists solely in-frame clones and lacks some. The data hold some 200,000 clones, with 80% observed a single time. Specimen: PBMCs. These receptors came from a boy younger than 18 in good health and CMV-seronegative.

In this sample, this clone turned up a few times. The genes are TRBV7-2 and TRBJ1-2; D is perhaps TRBD1 (5 bases). The germline gives CDR1 SGHTA, CDR2 FQGNSA. The CDR3 sequence is 15 residues long. V was shortened by 5 bases and J by 1 base, with 14 bases between the two germline ends. The CDR3 sequence: CASSQSPGFNYGYTF. For the CDR3, the DNA is TGTGCCAGCAGCCAAAGTCCAGGGTTTAACTATGGCTACACCTTC. Full variable domain (rest looked up from reference TRBV7-2 and TRBJ1-2): GAGVSQSPSNKVTEKGKDVELRCDPISGHTALYWYRQSLGQGLEFLIYFQGNSAPDKSGLPSDRFSAERTGGSVSTLTIQRTQQEDSAVYLCASSQSPGFNYGYTFGSGTRLTVV.

The J gene is TRBJ1-1, the V gene TRBV10-1; 7 nucleotides align to TRBD1. Germline V gene data show CDR1 as WNHNN and CDR2 as SYGVQD (reference sequence). J gave up 3 bases and V 5 bases, and 3 bases lay outside the gene matches. This CDR3 is built from 13 residues. CDR3 region: CASSRDRDTEAFF. The CDR3 DNA follows: TGCGCCAGCAGTCGGGACAGAGACACTGAAGCTTTCTTT.

This rearrangement joins TRBV19 to TRBJ1-1, with D uncertain. CDR1 and CDR2 (germline): LNHDA, SQIVND (reference sequence). The CDR3 has 14 amino acids. V lost 3 bases to trimming and J lost 3 bases, with 11 bases between them. CDR3 region: CASSIRGYDTEAFF. In DNA, the CDR3 is TGTGCCAGTAGTATTCGAGGGTATGACACTGAAGCTTTCTTT.

The chain links TRBV11-3 to TRBJ1-1; D gene ambiguous. V was shortened by 3 bases and J by 1 base, with 9 bases between the two germline ends. The germline V gene encodes CDR1 SGHNT and CDR2 YENEEA. The CDR3 loop spans 14 amino acids. CDR3 residues: CASSFVPRNTEAFF. DNA for the CDR3: TGTGCCAGCAGCTTTGTCCCCAGGAACACTGAAGCTTTCTTT.

This clone came up a few times. V gene TRBV10-2 combines with J gene TRBJ2-3; the D gene is possibly TRBD1 (6 bases). CDR3 size: 16 residues. Germline CDR1 WSHSY, CDR2 SAAADI. Trimming pared 10 bases from V and 1 base from J, leaving 21 bases between. CDR3 region: CATLGMGARGTDTQYF. CDR3 coding DNA: TGCGCCACCCTTGGAATGGGGGCACGAGGCACAGATACGCAGTATTTT.

V is TRBV7-6 and J is TRBJ2-5; tentative D call: TRBD2 (7 bases). The CDR3 runs to 22 residues. The V gene lost 5 bases and the J gene lost 5 bases, with 39 bases spanning the gap. Germline CDR1 reads SGHVS; CDR2 reads FNYEAQ. Here the CDR3 DNA reads TGTGCCAGCAGCGGGGGGGAGGCACTAGCGACAGGCCAGGTGCGAGGATCGGAGACCCAGTACTTC. It is translated as CASSGGEALATGQVRGSETQYF.